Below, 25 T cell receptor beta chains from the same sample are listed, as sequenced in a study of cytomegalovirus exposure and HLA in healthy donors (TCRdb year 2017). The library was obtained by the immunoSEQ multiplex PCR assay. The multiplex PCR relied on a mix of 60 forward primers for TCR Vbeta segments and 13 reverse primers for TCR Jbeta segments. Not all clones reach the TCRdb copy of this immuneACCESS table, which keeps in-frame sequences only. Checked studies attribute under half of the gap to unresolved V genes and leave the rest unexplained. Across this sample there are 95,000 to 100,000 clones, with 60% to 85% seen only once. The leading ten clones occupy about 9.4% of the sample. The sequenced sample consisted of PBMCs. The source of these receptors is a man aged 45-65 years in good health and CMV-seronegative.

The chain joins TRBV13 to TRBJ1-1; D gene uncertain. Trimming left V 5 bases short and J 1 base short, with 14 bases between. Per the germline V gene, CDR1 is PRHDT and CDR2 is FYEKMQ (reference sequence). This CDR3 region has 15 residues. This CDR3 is CASSRLEGRNTEAFF. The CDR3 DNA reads TGTGCCAGCAGCCGTTTGGAGGGAAGGAACACTGAAGCTTTCTTT.

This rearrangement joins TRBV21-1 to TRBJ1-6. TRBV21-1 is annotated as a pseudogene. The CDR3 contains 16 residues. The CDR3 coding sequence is TGTGCCAGCAGCAAATTGGTGCGCTCCTATAATTCACCCCTCCACTTT. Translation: CASSKLVRSYNSPLHF.

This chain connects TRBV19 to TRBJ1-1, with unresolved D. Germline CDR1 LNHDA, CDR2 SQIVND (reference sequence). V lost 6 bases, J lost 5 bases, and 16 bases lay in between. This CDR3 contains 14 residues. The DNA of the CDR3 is TGTGCCAGTAGCCTCTCGGCAGGCCGGACTGAAGCTTTCTTT. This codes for CASSLSAGRTEAFF. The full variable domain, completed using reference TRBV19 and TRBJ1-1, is DGGITQSPKYLFRKEGQNVTLSCEQNLNHDAMYWYRQDPGQGLRLIYYSQIVNDFQKGDIAEGYSVSREKKESFPLTVTSAQKNPTAFYLCASSLSAGRTEAFFGQGTRLTVV.

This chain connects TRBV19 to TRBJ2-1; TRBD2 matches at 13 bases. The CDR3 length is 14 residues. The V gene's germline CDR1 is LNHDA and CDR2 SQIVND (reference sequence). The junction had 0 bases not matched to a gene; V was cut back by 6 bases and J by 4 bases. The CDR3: CASRGLAGYNEQFF. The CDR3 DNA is TGTGCCAGTAGGGGACTAGCGGGGTACAATGAGCAGTTCTTC. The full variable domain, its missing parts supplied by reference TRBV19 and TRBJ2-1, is DGGITQSPKYLFRKEGQNVTLSCEQNLNHDAMYWYRQDPGQGLRLIYYSQIVNDFQKGDIAEGYSVSREKKESFPLTVTSAQKNPTAFYLCASRGLAGYNEQFFGPGTRLTVL.

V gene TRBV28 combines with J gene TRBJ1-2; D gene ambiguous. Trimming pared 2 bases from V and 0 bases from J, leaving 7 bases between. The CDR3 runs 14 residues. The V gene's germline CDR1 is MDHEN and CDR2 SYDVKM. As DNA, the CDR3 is TGTGCCAGCAGTTTACCAGGCTCTAACTATGGCTACACCTTC. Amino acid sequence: CASSLPGSNYGYTF.

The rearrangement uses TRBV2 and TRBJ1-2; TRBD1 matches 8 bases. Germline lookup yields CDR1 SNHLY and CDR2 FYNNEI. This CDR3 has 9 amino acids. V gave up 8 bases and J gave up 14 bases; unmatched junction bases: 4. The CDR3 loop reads CASRQGSTF. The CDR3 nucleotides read TGTGCCAGCCGACAGGGGTCTACCTTC.

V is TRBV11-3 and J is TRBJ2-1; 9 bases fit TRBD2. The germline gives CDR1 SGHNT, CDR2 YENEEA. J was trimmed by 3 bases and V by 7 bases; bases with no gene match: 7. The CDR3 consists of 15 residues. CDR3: CASTPGGGGYNEQFF. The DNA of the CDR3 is TGTGCCAGCACCCCGGGCGGGGGGGGCTACAATGAGCAGTTCTTC.

The CDR3 loop is CASTTLPQGPYEQYF. DNA of the CDR3: TGTGCCAGCACTACTCTTCCACAGGGCCCCTACGAGCAGTACTTC. The chain links TRBV6-1 to TRBJ2-7; D might be TRBD1 (6 bases). The CDR3 loop spans 15 amino acids. V shed 7 bases and J shed 2 bases, with 18 bases lying between them. Germline V lookup: CDR1 MNHNS, CDR2 SASEGT.

CDR3 nucleotides: TGTGCCAGCAGCTTTGGACAGGCTTCCTACGAGCAGTACTTC. Amino acids: CASSFGQASYEQYF. The V call is TRBV11-2, the J call TRBJ2-7; 7 bases map to TRBD1. With V trimmed by 3 bases and J by 1 base, 3 bases remained unmatched. The germline gives CDR1 SGHAT, CDR2 FQNNGV. There are 14 residues in the CDR3.

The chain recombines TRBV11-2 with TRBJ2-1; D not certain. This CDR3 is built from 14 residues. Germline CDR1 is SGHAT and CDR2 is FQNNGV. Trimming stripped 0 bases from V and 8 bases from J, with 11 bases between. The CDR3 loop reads CASSLDRYNDEQFF. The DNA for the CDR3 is TGTGCCAGCAGCTTAGATCGTTACAATGATGAGCAGTTCTTC.

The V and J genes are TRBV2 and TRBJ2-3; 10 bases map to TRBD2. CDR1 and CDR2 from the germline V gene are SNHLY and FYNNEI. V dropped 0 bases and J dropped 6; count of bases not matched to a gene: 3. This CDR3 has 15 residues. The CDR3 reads CASSEASGGWDTQYF. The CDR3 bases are TGTGCCAGCAGTGAAGCTAGCGGGGGGTGGGATACGCAGTATTTT.

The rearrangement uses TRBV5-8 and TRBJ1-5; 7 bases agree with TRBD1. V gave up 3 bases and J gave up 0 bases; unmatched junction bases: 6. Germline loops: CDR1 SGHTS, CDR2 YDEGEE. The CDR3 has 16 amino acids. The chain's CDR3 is CASSYDRESSNQPQHF. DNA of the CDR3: TGTGCCAGCAGCTACGACAGGGAAAGTAGCAATCAGCCCCAGCATTTT.

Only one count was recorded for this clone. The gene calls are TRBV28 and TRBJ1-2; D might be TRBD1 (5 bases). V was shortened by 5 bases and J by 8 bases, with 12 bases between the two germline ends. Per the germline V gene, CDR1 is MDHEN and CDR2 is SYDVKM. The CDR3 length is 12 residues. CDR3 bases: TGTGCCAGCAGTCCCAGGGTTAGCGGCTACACCTTC. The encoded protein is CASSPRVSGYTF.

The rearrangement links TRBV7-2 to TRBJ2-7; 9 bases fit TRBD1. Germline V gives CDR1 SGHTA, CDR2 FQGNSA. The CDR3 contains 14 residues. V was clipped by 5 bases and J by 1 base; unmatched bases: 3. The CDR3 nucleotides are TGTGCCAGCAGCCCCGGGACAGGGTCCTACGAGCAGTACTTC. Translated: CASSPGTGSYEQYF.

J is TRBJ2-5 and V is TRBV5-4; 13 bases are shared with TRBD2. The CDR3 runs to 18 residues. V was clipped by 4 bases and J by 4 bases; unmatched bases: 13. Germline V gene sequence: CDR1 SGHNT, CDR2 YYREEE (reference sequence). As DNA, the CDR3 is TGTGCCAGCAGCACGGAACTAGCGGGGGGGCAATTGGGAGAGACCCAGTACTTC. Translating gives CASSTELAGGQLGETQYF. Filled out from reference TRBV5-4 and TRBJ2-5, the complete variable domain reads ETGVTQSPTHLIKTRGQQVTLRCSSQSGHNTVSWYQQALGQGPQFIFQYYREEENGRGNFPPRFSGLQFPNYSSELNVNALELDDSALYLCASSTELAGGQLGETQYFGPGTRLLVL.

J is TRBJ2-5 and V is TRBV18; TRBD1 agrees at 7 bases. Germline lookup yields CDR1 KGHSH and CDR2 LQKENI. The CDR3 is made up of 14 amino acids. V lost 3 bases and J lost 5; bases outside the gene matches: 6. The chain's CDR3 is CASSPSRGFETQYF. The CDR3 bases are TGTGCCAGCTCACCCAGCAGGGGGTTTGAGACCCAGTACTTC.

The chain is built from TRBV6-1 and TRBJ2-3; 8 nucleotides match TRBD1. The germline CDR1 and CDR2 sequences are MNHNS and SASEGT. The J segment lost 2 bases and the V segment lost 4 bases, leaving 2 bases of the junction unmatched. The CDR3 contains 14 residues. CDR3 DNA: TGTGCCAGCAGTGGACAGGGGACCACAGATACGCAGTATTTT. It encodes CASSGQGTTDTQYF.

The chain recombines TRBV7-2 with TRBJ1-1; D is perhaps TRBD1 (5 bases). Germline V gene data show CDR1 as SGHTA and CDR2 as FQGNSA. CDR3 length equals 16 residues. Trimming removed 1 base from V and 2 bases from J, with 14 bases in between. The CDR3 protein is CASSLEGRTSNTEAFF. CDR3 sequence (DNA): TGTGCCAGCAGCTTAGAGGGTAGGACATCCAACACTGAAGCTTTCTTT.

CDR3 region: CASRFGQGVGETQYF. CDR3 nucleotides: TGTGCCAGCAGATTCGGACAGGGAGTCGGAGAGACCCAGTACTTC. The chain couples TRBV28 to TRBJ2-5, with TRBD1 identical over 8 bases. Germline V gene sequence: CDR1 MDHEN, CDR2 SYDVKM. J gave up 4 bases and V 6 bases, and 10 bases lay outside the gene matches. This CDR3 region has 15 residues.

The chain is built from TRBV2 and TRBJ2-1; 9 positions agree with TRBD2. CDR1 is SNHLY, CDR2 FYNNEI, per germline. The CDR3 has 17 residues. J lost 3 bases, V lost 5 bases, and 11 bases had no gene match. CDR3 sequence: CASSTTGRLADYNEQFF. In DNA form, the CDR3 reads TGTGCCAGCAGTACAACAGGGAGACTAGCGGACTACAATGAGCAGTTCTTC. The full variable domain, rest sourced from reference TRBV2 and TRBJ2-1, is EPEVTQTPSHQVTQMGQEVILRCVPISNHLYFYWYRQILGQKVEFLVSFYNNEISEKSEIFDDQFSVERPDGSNFTLKIRSTKLEDSAMYFCASSTTGRLADYNEQFFGPGTRLTVL.

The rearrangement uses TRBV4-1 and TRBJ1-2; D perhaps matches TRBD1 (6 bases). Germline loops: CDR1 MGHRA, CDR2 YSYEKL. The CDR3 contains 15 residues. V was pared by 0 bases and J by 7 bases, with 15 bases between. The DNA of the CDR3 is TGCGCCAGCAGCCAAGAATTTGCGGGGGCGGGTGGCTACACCTTC. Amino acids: CASSQEFAGAGGYTF.

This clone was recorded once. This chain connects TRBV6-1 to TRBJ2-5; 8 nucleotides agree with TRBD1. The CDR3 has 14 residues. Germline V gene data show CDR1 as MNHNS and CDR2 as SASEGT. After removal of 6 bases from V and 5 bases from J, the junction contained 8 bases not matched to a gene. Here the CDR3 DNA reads TGTGCCAGCAGAACTGGACAGGGCGGGGAGACCCAGTACTTC. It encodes CASRTGQGGETQYF.

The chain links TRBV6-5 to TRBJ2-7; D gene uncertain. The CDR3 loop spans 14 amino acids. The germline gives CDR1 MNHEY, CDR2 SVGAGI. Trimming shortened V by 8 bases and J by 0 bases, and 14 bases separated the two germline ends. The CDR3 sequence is CASLTWAGSYEQYF. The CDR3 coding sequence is TGTGCCAGCCTTACCTGGGCAGGCTCCTACGAGCAGTACTTC.

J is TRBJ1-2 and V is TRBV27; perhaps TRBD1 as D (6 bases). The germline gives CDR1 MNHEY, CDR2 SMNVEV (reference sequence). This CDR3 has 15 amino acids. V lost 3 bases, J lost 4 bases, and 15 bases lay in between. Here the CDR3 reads CASSFVGRGGYGYTF. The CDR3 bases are TGTGCCAGCAGTTTCGTTGGCAGGGGCGGCTATGGCTACACCTTC.

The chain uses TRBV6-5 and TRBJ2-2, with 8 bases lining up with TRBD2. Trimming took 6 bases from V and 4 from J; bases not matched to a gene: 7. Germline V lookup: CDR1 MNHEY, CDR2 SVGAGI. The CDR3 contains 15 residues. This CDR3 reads CASSYGGAVTGELFF. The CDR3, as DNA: TGTGCCAGCAGCTACGGGGGGGCCGTCACCGGGGAGCTGTTTTTT.